This TCR beta chain appears in the sequencing data of a study of T-cell reconstitution after alpha-beta-depleted transplantation in children. Using unique molecular identifiers, the investigators prepared the TCRbeta library. TCRdb reanalysed the PCR reads using MiXCR and keeps one entry per CDR3 protein. The table shows approximately 350,000 distinct CDR3 sequences, with about a tenth occurring only once. V lost 0 bases and J 1 base, leaving 13 bases between the germline ends. This CDR3 spans 16 amino acids. From germline, CDR1 is DFQATT and CDR2 SNEGSKA (reference sequence). The sample in question was PBMCs from the stem cell graft donor, obtained from the stem cell graft. J is TRBJ1-5 and V is TRBV20-1; D is possibly TRBD1 (6 bases). The receptor was isolated from a human donor who donated a stem cell graft to a child with acute lymphoblastic leukemia. CDR3: CSARDASGASNQPQHF. The CDR3 DNA is TGCAGTGCTAGAGATGCGTCAGGGGCCAGCAATCAGCCCCAGCATTTT.